This TCR beta chain was retrieved from a study of shared clonotypes between healthy human individuals (dated by TCRdb to about 2020). For the study in its entirety: The cohort included three men and a couple of women between 18 and 49 years of age. Leukapheresis yielded between about 0.94 and 8.9 billion PBMCs per donor. Per donor, three plates each were used for CD4 naive and CD4 memory, two for CD8 naive, and one for CD8 memory. To estimate repertoire size and how much clonotypes are shared between individuals, the study performed deep sequencing of blood TCR repertoires from five healthy adults. To increase sequencing depth and limit assay-specific biases, TCR repertoire library preparation and sequencing were carried out by different laboratories using diverse techniques. Summary of the overall study and its limitations: Sharing across four donors was observed for about 5% of naive CD4, over 3% of naive CD8, roughly 2.4% of memory CD4, and roughly 0.4% of memory CD8 clonotypes. Estimated clonotype richness was generally larger for naive than for memory subsets. Even with the large sequencing depth, rarefaction of the sorted-subset datasets indicated that sequencing was incomplete. Compared with non-shared clonotypes, clonotypes shared by all four sorted-subset donors had higher generation probabilities. Pairwise subsampling led to the expectation that sequencing depth would affect the degree of clonotype sharing among donors. The genetic and exposure-history diversity represented was limited by the small number of donors. Sampling was limited to blood, and TCR repertoires in tissue likely differ from TCR repertoires in blood.

CD8 naive samples were obtained by positive selection for CCR7 among CD45RO-negative cells, yielding a CD45RA+CCR7+ population from which TemRA cells were excluded. Donors were healthy HIV-negative adults with no recently reported acute infections or vaccinations. Only Caucasian adults living in Nashville, Tennessee, USA were represented among the donors. Blood was obtained by leukapheresis, after which PBMCs were separated by Ficoll-Histopaque density gradient centrifugation and cryopreserved in liquid nitrogen vapor phase. Purity and quantity of every magnetically sorted T cell population were checked by analytical flow cytometry. Each sorted fraction had its genomic DNA isolated and then quantified by UV absorbance on a Nanodrop 2000c. The CDR3, cysteine through phenylalanine, is 12 amino acids long. The DNA shown is the 36-base CDR3, in frame from base 1. The germline V gene encodes CDR1 SEHNR and CDR2 FQNEAQ (reference sequence). V is clipped by 3 bases and J by 6 bases, and the sequence between their germline boundaries is 8 bases long.

In regard to this clone: Its antigen is currently not known. Per-base qualities were not stored, and no clone one base away is much larger. This sample includes further DNA sequences coding for the same CDR3.

Using the deep immunoSEQ assay, TCR CDR3 regions were amplified from genomic DNA by multiplex PCR. For each cell subset, the extracted genomic DNA was distributed evenly across all wells of several immunoSEQ 96-well plates, and each plate served as one replicate. For sorted subsets, approximately 210 ng genomic DNA, equal to tens of thousands of T cell genomes, was loaded into each replicate PCR. Purified libraries were quantified with a Qubit 3.0 fluorometer, sized on a Bioanalyzer 2100, and re-quantified with the KAPA Library Quantification kit. A separate single-read 150-cycle Illumina NextSeq 550 flow cell was used to sequence each immunoSEQ 96-well plate. The original pipeline was this. Because only junctional sequences without quality scores were contained in the immunoSEQ output, filtering matching that applied to full-length reads could not be performed. Sequences were annotated with PyIR, a Python wrapper for IgBLAST v1.9, using IMGT germline references to assign V/J genes and CDR3. Reads were removed for weak V/J assignments (E-value above 1e-6), missing CDR3, stop codons, out-of-frame junctions, or ambiguous translated residues. V3J clonotypes were defined by identical inferred V gene, J gene, and CDR3 amino acid sequence. To compute the percentage overlap between repertoires, the number of shared unique clonotypes was divided by the size of the smaller repertoire. Richness of each repertoire was evaluated using RTK rarefaction, the Chao1 estimator, and Recon v2.1 estimates of unobserved clonotypes. For all TCRbeta clonotypes obtained by the gDNA method from four donors, generation probabilities were computed with OLGA. Here the immuneACCESS table is served through TCRdb, limited to in-frame sequences with V and J called. Missing clones are a known gap in these copies; in checked studies unresolved V genes cover under half, and the rest lacks a known reason. V and J calls and clone size are given by that table; D and trimming were obtained from the DNA. The sample has about 2.2 million clones on record, more than 85% of them singletons. The ten most abundant clones make up more than 1.5% of the sample.

The material sequenced was naive CD8+ T cells from PBMCs. Interpreted using the paper, the cell subset or site label stands for: CD45RA+CCR7+. The chain employs TRBV7-9 and TRBJ1-1, with no confidently assigned D gene. The clonotype was recovered from a man aged 18-30 years in good health. Some clones in this sample may be carry-over from other donors' samples. The nucleotide sequence is given as TGTGCCAGCAGCTTGAGTCTCGCTGAAGCTTTCTTT. It specifies CASSLSLAEAFF.